This T cell receptor (beta chain) was recovered during a study of T cells in Graves' hyperthyroidism and ophthalmopathy. Germline lookup yields CDR1 SGHTA and CDR2 FQGNSA. The CDR3 consists of 13 residues. With respect to this clonotype: A much bigger clone sits one base away, suggesting this may be a read error.

TCR beta CDR3 regions were amplified from RNA. First-round RT-PCR with HTBI primers amplified the TCR CDR3 region. Each CDR3 protein is one row after TCRdb ran MiXCR on the multiplex PCR reads. Of about 740,000 distinct CDR3 sequences detected, less than 15% appear once; the ten largest clones hold 10%. The rearrangement links TRBV7-2 to TRBJ2-3; 10 bases are shared with TRBD1. The specimen was blood. This receptor was obtained from a woman aged 18-30 years with Graves' hyperthyroidism. CDR3: CASTRQGADTRYF. In DNA, the CDR3 is TGTGCCAGCACTCGACAGGGGGCAGATACGCGGTATTTT.